This T cell receptor beta chain was retrieved from a study of vaccination effects on CD4 cells after COVID-19. V was cut by 6 bases and J by 7 bases, with 15 bases left in between. This CDR3 has 13 amino acids. Germline V gene data show CDR1 as LNHDA and CDR2 as SQIVND (reference sequence). TCRdb's table, derived via immunoSEQ multiplex PCR, lists solely in-frame clones and lacks some. In the table there are about 54,000 clones, around 75% of which are singletons. Details on this clone: Its antigen is not known.

Antigen-specific CD4+ T cells were expanded (with viral peptide pools) by the ViraFEST assay ahead of sequencing. Upon completion of 10 to 11 days in culture, CD4+ T cells were isolated. The receptor comes from a human donor who received a COVID-19 vaccine. The J gene is TRBJ1-1, the V gene TRBV19; D gene uncertain. The sample was CD4+ T cells from PBMCs cultured with HCoV-229E spike peptides, taken before COVID-19 vaccination. The CDR3 nucleotides are TGTGCCAGTAGCATATACCGGGAGAATGAAGCTTTCTTT. Translating it yields CASSIYRENEAFF.